Below, 19 T cell receptor beta chains from the same sample are listed, as sequenced in a study of identical twins. TCRdb processed the 5' RACE reads anew with MiXCR; each CDR3 protein has one entry. The table records around 220,000 distinct CDR3 sequences, about 14% of them present only once. Source material: memory (CD45RO+) T cells sorted from blood. The receptors originated from a woman aged 18 to 35 in good health.

The chain links TRBV3-1 to TRBJ1-1, with D uncertain. Germline V CDR1 and CDR2: LGHDT, YNNKEL (reference sequence). V was trimmed by 3 bases and J by 4 bases, leaving 12 bases between them. CDR3 length: 14 amino acids. The CDR3, as DNA: TGTGCCAGCAGCCAGACGCCGGGGAGCACTGAAGCTTTCTTT. Translated: CASSQTPGSTEAFF.

The CDR3 bases are TGTGCCAGCAGTGCGGACAGGGAGGAGACCCAGTACTTC. It encodes CASSADREETQYF. J is TRBJ2-5 and V is TRBV2; 8 bases fit TRBD1. Germline V CDR1 and CDR2: SNHLY, FYNNEI. This CDR3 has 13 amino acids. Trimming removed 4 bases from V and 5 bases from J; junction bases left unmatched: 3.

The chain couples TRBV29-1 to TRBJ2-1; TRBD2 matches at 11 bases. With V trimmed by 7 bases and J by 8 bases, 4 bases remained unmatched. The CDR3 consists of 12 residues. The germline V gene encodes CDR1 SQVTM and CDR2 ANQGSEA. The CDR3 DNA reads TGCAGCGGTAGCGGGAGGGCCGATGAGCAGTTCTTC. Its protein product is CSGSGRADEQFF.

In this sample, this clonotype turned up a few times. V gene TRBV20-1 combines with J gene TRBJ2-2; D uncertain. This CDR3 region has 12 residues. Trimming pared 2 bases from V and 7 bases from J, leaving 8 bases between. Per germline, CDR1 DFQATT and CDR2 SNEGSKA (reference sequence). The CDR3: CSARISDGELFF. In nucleotides, the CDR3 is TGCAGTGCTAGAATTTCCGACGGGGAGCTGTTTTTT.

In this sample, this clonotype turned up many times. The chain joins TRBV24-1 to TRBJ2-2; D unclear. CDR1 and CDR2 (germline): KGHDR, SFDVKD. This CDR3 spans 16 amino acids. The V end lost 2 bases, the J end lost 0 bases, and 9 bases lay between the germline ends. The CDR3 sequence: CATSDSRPPNTGELFF. The CDR3 nucleotides read TGTGCCACCAGTGATTCTAGGCCTCCGAACACCGGGGAGCTGTTTTTT.

This clonotype was found a few times. The gene calls are TRBV10-3 and TRBJ2-1; the D is unclear. V lost 1 base to trimming and J lost 6 bases, with 13 bases between them. The CDR3 extends over 15 amino acids. CDR1 ENHRY and CDR2 SYGVKD come from the germline V gene. In DNA, the CDR3 is TGTGCCATCAGTGAGTTTGGGCCCTCGATCAATGAGCAGTTCTTC. Translated: CAISEFGPSINEQFF.

Only a few counts were recorded for this clonotype. The gene calls are TRBV20-1 and TRBJ2-1; D is uncertain. V was clipped by 0 bases and J by 9 bases, with 9 bases between them. The CDR3 extends over 12 amino acids. In germline, CDR1 is DFQATT, CDR2 SNEGSKA (reference sequence). The CDR3: CSARDQRAEQFF. DNA of the CDR3: TGCAGTGCTAGAGATCAGCGTGCTGAGCAGTTCTTC.

This clonotype was seen a few times. The chain carries TRBV6-1 and TRBJ1-4; 10 bases agree with TRBD1. The CDR3 runs to 17 residues. Germline V CDR1 and CDR2: MNHNS, SASEGT. The J segment lost 8 bases and the V segment lost 6 bases, leaving 15 bases of the junction unmatched. The CDR3 region has the DNA TGTGCCAGCAGCCCCGGGACAGGGGCCCACTCTGGGGAAAAACTGTTTTTT. It yields the protein CASSPGTGAHSGEKLFF.

This clonotype was recorded a few times. The chain links TRBV7-8 to TRBJ2-7; 8 bases line up with TRBD1. CDR3 length: 15 residues. V gave up 5 bases and J gave up 6 bases; unmatched junction bases: 12. CDR1 is SGHVS, CDR2 FQNEAQ, per germline. This CDR3 reads CASSLRTGLVGEQYF. Written as DNA, the CDR3 is TGTGCCAGCAGCCTAAGGACAGGGTTGGTAGGCGAGCAGTACTTC.

This clonotype appeared a few times. The chain couples TRBV12-3 or TRBV12-4 to TRBJ2-1; TRBD2 is a possible D gene (5 bases). Trimming shortened V by 6 bases and J by 10 bases, and 10 bases separated the two germline ends. The CDR3 has 11 residues. The CDR3 region is CASRALAEQFF. The CDR3 coding sequence is TGTGCCAGCAGGGCCCTAGCAGAGCAGTTCTTC.

Ten or more counts support this clonotype. The chain uses TRBV5-6 and TRBJ1-1, with 8 bases aligning to TRBD1. The CDR3 consists of 15 residues. Germline CDR1 SGHDT, CDR2 YYEEEE. Trimming removed 4 bases from V and 4 bases from J; junction bases left unmatched: 9. The CDR3 here is CASSRGAGGVTEAFF. The CDR3 DNA reads TGTGCCAGCAGCAGGGGGGCAGGGGGCGTCACTGAAGCTTTCTTT.

This clonotype was observed many times. This chain connects TRBV11-2 to TRBJ1-1; D gene unclear. Looked up from germline, CDR1 is SGHAT and CDR2 is FQNNGV. V lost 5 bases, J lost 11 bases, and 15 bases lay in between. This CDR3 contains 12 residues. The CDR3: CASSLVLRAAFF. The CDR3 DNA follows: TGTGCCAGCAGCCTGGTTCTCCGTGCGGCTTTCTTT.

With regard to this clonotype: Germline and junction disagree at one end, which may indicate a read error. V gene TRBV11-3 combines with J gene TRBJ2-1; TRBD1 might be the D (6 bases). Germline assignment: CDR1 SGHNT and CDR2 YENEEA. This CDR3 region has 13 residues. The CDR3 DNA reads TGTGCCAGCAGCTTAGATAGGGGGAATGGGCAGTTCTTC. Residues: CASSLDRGNGQFF.

This clonotype was counted a few times. The chain joins TRBV7-9 to TRBJ2-5; 11 bases agree with TRBD1. Germline loops: CDR1 SEHNR, CDR2 FQNEAQ (reference sequence). J gave up 2 bases and V 5 bases, and 7 bases lay outside the gene matches. The CDR3 covers 16 residues. The CDR3: CASSPSRDRGQETQYF. DNA for the CDR3: TGTGCCAGCAGCCCGTCCCGGGACAGGGGGCAAGAGACCCAGTACTTC.

V gene TRBV5-6 combines with J gene TRBJ2-2; possible D gene TRBD1, 6 bases. This CDR3 contains 15 residues. The germline V and J ends were trimmed by 5 bases and 2 bases, with 13 bases remaining between them. Per the germline V gene, CDR1 is SGHDT and CDR2 is YYEEEE. CDR3: CASSTDRTNTGELFF. The CDR3 coding sequence is TGTGCCAGCAGTACGGACAGAACAAACACCGGGGAGCTGTTTTTT.

Only one count was recorded for this clonotype. The rearrangement joins TRBV10-3 to TRBJ2-1; TRBD2 matches 10 bases. The CDR3 length is 16 residues. Germline CDR1 is ENHRY and CDR2 is SYGVKD. Trimming took 6 bases from V and 1 from J; bases not matched to a gene: 6. The CDR3 loop reads CAISSRTSGSYNEQFF. CDR3 DNA: TGTGCCATCAGCTCCAGGACTAGCGGTTCCTACAATGAGCAGTTCTTC.

Ten or more counts support this clonotype. V usage is TRBV13 and J usage is TRBJ2-1, with TRBD2 identical over 14 bases. V dropped 3 bases and J dropped 8; count of bases not matched to a gene: 3. Germline CDR1 and CDR2: PRHDT and FYEKMQ (reference sequence). This CDR3 spans 15 amino acids. The CDR3 here is CASSLGLAGADEQFF. The CDR3 DNA sequence: TGTGCCAGCAGCTTGGGACTAGCGGGAGCCGATGAGCAGTTCTTC.

The chain uses TRBV20-1 and TRBJ2-1; D tentatively reads TRBD1 or TRBD2 (5 bases each). V dropped 6 bases and J dropped 1 base, with 13 bases sitting between them. The germline V gene encodes CDR1 DFQATT and CDR2 SNEGSKA (reference sequence). The CDR3 runs to 14 residues. The CDR3 region has the DNA TGCAGTGCGAGCGAGGGACCATCCTACAATGAGCAGTTCTTC. Translated, it gives CSASEGPSYNEQFF.

This clonotype has only a few counts. V and J are TRBV20-1 and TRBJ2-3, with 11 bases aligning to TRBD2. Germline V CDR1 and CDR2: DFQATT, SNEGSKA (reference sequence). This CDR3 comprises 15 residues. V trimming: 3 bases; J trimming: 6 bases; junction bases outside the gene matches: 8. The CDR3 protein is CSARPTSGIADTQYF. CDR3 nucleotide sequence: TGCAGTGCTAGGCCGACTAGCGGGATCGCGGATACGCAGTATTTT.